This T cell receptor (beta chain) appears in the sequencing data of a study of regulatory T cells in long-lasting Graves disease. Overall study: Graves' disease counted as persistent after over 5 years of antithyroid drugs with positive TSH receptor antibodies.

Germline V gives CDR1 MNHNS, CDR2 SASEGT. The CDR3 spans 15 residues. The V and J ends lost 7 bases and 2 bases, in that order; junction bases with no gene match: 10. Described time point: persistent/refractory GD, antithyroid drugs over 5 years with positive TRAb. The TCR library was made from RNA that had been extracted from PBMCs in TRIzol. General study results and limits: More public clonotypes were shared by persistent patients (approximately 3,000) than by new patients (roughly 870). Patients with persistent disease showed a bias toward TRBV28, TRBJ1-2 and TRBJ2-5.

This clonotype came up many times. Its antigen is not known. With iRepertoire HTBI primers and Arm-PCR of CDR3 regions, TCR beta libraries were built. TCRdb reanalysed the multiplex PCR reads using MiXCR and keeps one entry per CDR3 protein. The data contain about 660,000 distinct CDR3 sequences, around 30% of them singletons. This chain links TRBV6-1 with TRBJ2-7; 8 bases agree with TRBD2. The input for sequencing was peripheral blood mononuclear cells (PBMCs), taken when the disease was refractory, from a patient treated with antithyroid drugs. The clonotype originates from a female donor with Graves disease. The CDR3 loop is CASTLVAGRAYEQYF. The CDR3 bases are TGTGCCAGCACCCTCGTAGCGGGAAGGGCCTACGAGCAGTACTTC.